This TCR beta chain appears in the sequencing data of a study of beta chain features in type 1 diabetes. The CDR3 loop spans 14 amino acids. With 1 base removed from V and 6 bases from J, the gap between germline ends came to 12 bases. From germline, CDR1 is LGHNA and CDR2 YSLEER. Sorting with CD45RO/CCR7/CD25/CD127/CD95/CD27 yielded naive, central memory, regulatory and stem-like memory CD4+ cells. Study-wide findings and caveats: Sequencing of cDNA might inflate the share of cells that strongly express TCR. Compared to healthy donors, patients appeared to have naive, central memory and Treg TCRB repertoires that were more alike. All four CD4+ subsets from Type 1 diabetes patients carried moderately but significantly shorter TCRB CDR3s.

Expressed TCRB transcripts were sequenced, since all the RNA that had been isolated was reverse transcribed. Each sample of naive, central memory or regulatory T cells had, on average, about 3.57 million reads. Assay: immunoSEQ multiplex PCR; the TCRdb copy retains only in-frame clones and omits some. The sample consists of about 710,000 clones, over 13% of them appearing once. Details on this clone: Its specificity is unknown.

This chain joins TRBV4-3 and TRBJ1-2, with D maybe TRBD1 (6 bases). This clonotype was sampled from a man in his late teens or twenties with type 1 diabetes. The sequencing sample was made of naive CD4+ T cells from blood. The CDR3 here is CASSQGQTGNGYTF. DNA for the CDR3: TGCGCCAGCAGCCAAGGCCAAACAGGGAATGGCTACACCTTC.